These 15 T cell receptor beta chains came from one sample sequenced in a study of technical replicates of blood from a few donors (TCRdb year 2017). Library generation was performed with the immunoSEQ multiplex PCR assay. TCRdb provides this immuneACCESS table in a form limited to in-frame rearrangements. Some clones are lacking; in checked studies, under half of them reflect an unresolved V gene, and why the rest are absent is not known. Here the sample has tens of thousands of clones; over 80% occur a single time. 0.42% of the sample rests with the top ten. The specimen sequenced was T cells isolated from PBMCs. The receptors were sampled from a human donor in good health.

This chain links TRBV30 with TRBJ2-1; 9 bases map to TRBD2. The V gene's germline CDR1 is GTSNPN and CDR2 SVGIG (reference sequence). The CDR3 consists of 14 residues. Unmatched junction bases numbered 8, after V lost 6 bases and J lost 5 bases. CDR3 sequence reads: CACDPAGGNNEQFF. In DNA, the CDR3 is TGTGCCTGCGACCCTGCGGGAGGGAACAATGAGCAGTTCTTC.

The chain carries TRBV11-3 and TRBJ1-1; no clear D gene. This CDR3 contains 14 residues. Per germline, CDR1 SGHNT and CDR2 YENEEA. Trimming took 1 base from V and 1 from J, leaving 7 bases between them. The CDR3 sequence: CASSLGRGNTEAFF. The CDR3 DNA sequence: TGTGCCAGCAGCTTAGGCCGGGGGAACACTGAAGCTTTCTTT. The full variable domain, rest sourced from reference TRBV11-3 and TRBJ1-1, is EAGVVQSPRYKIIEKKQPVAFWCNPISGHNTLYWYLQNLGQGPELLIRYENEEAVDDSQLPKDRFSAERLKGVDSTLKIQPAELGDSAVYLCASSLGRGNTEAFFGQGTRLTVV.

This chain connects TRBV7-2 to TRBJ1-2; TRBD1 might be the D (6 bases). Looked up from germline, CDR1 is SGHTA and CDR2 is FQGNSA. Trimming removed 5 bases at V and 4 bases at J, with 20 bases between. This CDR3 has 16 residues. CDR3: CASSPQPGALSYGYTF. The CDR3 DNA is TGTGCCAGCAGCCCCCAGCCAGGGGCCCTTTCCTATGGCTACACCTTC.

V usage is TRBV27 and J usage is TRBJ1-4; D perhaps matches TRBD1 (6 bases). V was shortened by 1 base and J by 7 bases, with 10 bases between the two germline ends. The CDR3 sequence is 14 residues long. Germline V gene sequence: CDR1 MNHEY, CDR2 SMNVEV (reference sequence). This CDR3 is CASSLYQGSEKLFF. In nucleotides, the CDR3 is TGTGCCAGCAGTTTATACCAGGGGAGTGAAAAACTGTTTTTT.

This clone was counted a single time. The rearrangement joins TRBV9 to TRBJ2-2; TRBD1 might be the D (5 bases). The CDR3 consists of 16 residues. CDR1 and CDR2 (germline): SGDLS, YYNGEE. V was cut by 2 bases and J by 3 bases, with 14 bases left in between. CDR3 amino acids: CASSVRETAYTGELFF. The CDR3, as DNA: TGTGCCAGCAGCGTTCGAGAGACAGCTTACACCGGGGAGCTGTTTTTT.

The chain uses TRBV30 and TRBJ1-1; D not resolved. Germline lookup yields CDR1 GTSNPN and CDR2 SVGIG (reference sequence). The CDR3 totals 12 residues. The V gene lost 7 bases and the J gene lost 5 bases, with 14 bases spanning the gap. Written as DNA, the CDR3 is TGTGCCTTTTTTTGGGGAGATACTGAAGCTTTCTTT. Translating it yields CAFFWGDTEAFF. Full variable domain (rest looked up from reference TRBV30 and TRBJ1-1): SQTIHQWPATLVQPVGSPLSLECTVEGTSNPNLYWYRQAAGRGLQLLFYSVGIGQISSEVPQNLSASRPQDRQFILSSKKLLLSDSGFYLCAFFWGDTEAFFGQGTRLTVV.

The gene calls are TRBV25-1 and TRBJ2-7; 10 bases match TRBD2. In germline, CDR1 is MGHDK, CDR2 SYGVNS. This CDR3 spans 14 amino acids. V shed 6 bases and J 2 bases; nucleotides not matched to a gene: 4. CDR3 in amino acids: CASRTSGRAYEQYF. DNA for the CDR3: TGTGCCAGCAGGACGAGCGGGAGGGCCTACGAGCAGTACTTC.

The genes are TRBV9 and TRBJ1-4; D gene uncertain. V was pared by 5 bases and J by 7 bases, with 18 bases between. The CDR3 runs to 15 residues. CDR1 is SGDLS and CDR2 is YYNGEE in the germline V gene. Here the CDR3 DNA reads TGTGCCAGCAGAAGAAGAGACATACAAGGTGAAAAACTGTTTTTT. Encoded protein: CASRRRDIQGEKLFF. Drawing the rest from reference TRBV9 and TRBJ1-4, the complete variable domain is DSGVTQTPKHLITATGQRVTLRCSPRSGDLSVYWYQQSLDQGLQFLIQYYNGEERAKGNILERFSAQQFPDLHSELNLSSLELGDSALYFCASRRRDIQGEKLFFGSGTQLSVL.

The chain couples TRBV2 to TRBJ2-7; 8 bases are shared with TRBD1. This CDR3 comprises 13 residues. J gave up 6 bases and V 4 bases, and 5 bases lay outside the gene matches. CDR1 SNHLY and CDR2 FYNNEI come from the germline V gene. The CDR3 region is CASSVRTGFEQYF. The CDR3 bases are TGTGCCAGCAGTGTAAGGACAGGGTTCGAGCAGTACTTC.

This clone has only one observation. The J gene is TRBJ2-5, the V gene TRBV29-1; D perhaps matches TRBD1 (5 bases). The CDR3 is 13 residues long. The V end was cut by 2 bases, the J end by 0 bases, with 7 bases between. CDR1 is SQVTM and CDR2 is ANQGSEA in the germline V gene. The DNA for the CDR3 is TGCAGCGTTGAAAAGGGGTACCAAGAGACCCAGTACTTC. This gives the protein CSVEKGYQETQYF. Supplemented by reference TRBV29-1 and TRBJ2-5, the full variable domain reads SAVISQKPSRDICQRGTSLTIQCQVDSQVTMMFWYRQQPGQSLTLIATANQGSEATYESGFVIDKFPISRPNLTFSTLTVSNMSPEDSSIYLCSVEKGYQETQYFGPGTRLLVL.

This clone has a single count. The chain has TRBV5-1 and TRBJ2-7, with 7 bases matching TRBD1. The CDR3 runs to 14 residues. V trimming: 4 bases; J trimming: 3 bases; junction bases outside the gene matches: 7. CDR1 is SGHRS, CDR2 YFSETQ, per germline. DNA of the CDR3: TGCGCCAGCAGCGTGACAGGGAATAGCTACGAGCAGTACTTC. It encodes CASSVTGNSYEQYF.

This sequence joins TRBV19 and TRBJ2-1; 12 bases match TRBD2. The germline V gene encodes CDR1 LNHDA and CDR2 SQIVND (reference sequence). V shed 3 bases and J 3 bases; nucleotides not matched to a gene: 3. The CDR3 consists of 16 residues. The CDR3: CASSMRTSGNYNEQFF. The DNA for the CDR3 is TGTGCCAGTAGTATGAGGACTAGCGGGAACTACAATGAGCAGTTCTTC. The complete variable domain, with remaining parts taken from reference TRBV19 and TRBJ2-1, reads DGGITQSPKYLFRKEGQNVTLSCEQNLNHDAMYWYRQDPGQGLRLIYYSQIVNDFQKGDIAEGYSVSREKKESFPLTVTSAQKNPTAFYLCASSMRTSGNYNEQFFGPGTRLTVL.

This rearrangement joins TRBV13 to TRBJ2-1; 14 nucleotides agree with TRBD2. There are 16 residues in the CDR3. The V segment lost 2 bases and the J segment 11 bases; nucleotides outside the gene matches: 8. CDR1 is PRHDT and CDR2 is FYEKMQ in the germline V gene (reference sequence). CDR3 sequence (DNA): TGTGCCAGCAGCTTAAAGCCGGGACTAGCGGGAGTTAAGCAGTTCTTC. This translates into CASSLKPGLAGVKQFF.

V usage is TRBV27 and J usage is TRBJ1-5; D may be TRBD1 (5 bases). The V and J ends lost 4 bases and 1 base respectively, with 8 bases between them. Germline CDR1 reads MNHEY; CDR2 reads SMNVEV (reference sequence). The CDR3 sequence is 14 residues long. The DNA of the CDR3 is TGTGCCAGCAGTTGGAAGGGGAGCAATCAGCCCCAGCATTTT. This translates into CASSWKGSNQPQHF.

The chain has TRBV10-3 and TRBJ1-4, with a possible D match to TRBD1 (5 bases). CDR3 length: 13 amino acids. The ends were cut back, 6 bases at V and 8 bases at J, with 13 bases in the middle. Germline V gene lookup returns CDR1 ENHRY and CDR2 SYGVKD. The CDR3 loop is CAISDSVQEKLFF. The CDR3 DNA is TGTGCCATCAGCGACAGCGTGCAAGAAAAACTGTTTTTT.